The 20 T cell receptor beta chains below all came from one sample that was sequenced in a study of T cell responses to AZD1222 COVID-19 vaccine. Assay used: immunoSEQ multiplex PCR; TCRdb lists only in-frame clones, some missing. The table has fewer than 150,000 clones, 90% seen once. The specimen comprised peripheral blood, sampled on day 0 of AZD1222 vaccination. The receptors were gathered from an adult in good health.

This clone was seen a single time. The V and J genes are TRBV6-5 and TRBJ2-1, with 7 bases lining up with TRBD2. V was clipped by 6 bases and J by 6 bases; unmatched bases: 8. This CDR3 region has 14 residues. CDR1 is MNHEY and CDR2 is SVGAGI in the germline V gene. CDR3 in amino acids: CASRGGTAGNEQFF. The CDR3 DNA is TGTGCCAGCAGGGGGGGGACTGCCGGCAATGAGCAGTTCTTC.

This clone was seen a handful of times. The chain's CDR3 is CASNPRTVGGYGYTF. The DNA of the CDR3 is TGTGCCAGCAACCCTAGGACTGTCGGGGGATATGGCTACACCTTC. V gene TRBV28 combines with J gene TRBJ1-2, with a weak D call TRBD1 (5 bases). The CDR3 is 15 residues long. In germline, CDR1 is MDHEN, CDR2 SYDVKM. V gave up 7 bases and J gave up 5 bases, with 20 bases separating them.

The chain has TRBV12-3 or TRBV12-4 and TRBJ1-1, with a possible D match to TRBD1 (5 bases). The CDR3 covers 13 residues. The V end was cut by 6 bases, the J end by 4 bases, with 12 bases between. CDR3 nucleotides: TGTGCCAGCAGCCGGGACCTATTCACTGAAGCTTTCTTT. As protein: CASSRDLFTEAFF.

The chain links TRBV7-2 to TRBJ2-5, with 8 bases lining up with TRBD2. V shed 1 base, J shed 4 bases, and the junction held 8 bases outside the gene matches. CDR1 SGHTA and CDR2 FQGNSA come from the germline V gene. This CDR3 spans 16 amino acids. CDR3 protein: CASSLEPGGAGETQYF. The CDR3 DNA reads TGTGCCAGCAGCTTAGAACCGGGAGGGGCAGGAGAGACCCAGTACTTC.

The V gene is TRBV27, the J gene TRBJ2-1, with 10 positions matching TRBD2. This CDR3 comprises 18 residues. Germline CDR1 and CDR2: MNHEY and SMNVEV (reference sequence). V lost 5 bases, J lost 0 bases, and 10 bases stayed unmatched. The CDR3 here is CASSTASSGRVSYNEQFF. CDR3 in DNA: TGTGCCAGCAGTACAGCTTCAAGCGGGAGGGTCTCCTACAATGAGCAGTTCTTC.

The J gene is TRBJ1-5, the V gene TRBV6-5; D is unclear. V lost 6 bases and J 4 bases, leaving 10 bases between the germline ends. Germline loops: CDR1 MNHEY, CDR2 SVGAGI. The CDR3 is made up of 13 amino acids. The CDR3 DNA sequence: TGTGCCAGCAGGGTAGGGTGGAATCAGCCCCAGCATTTT. Translation: CASRVGWNQPQHF.

This chain uses TRBV2 with TRBJ1-1; 12 bases are shared with TRBD1. Germline V gene data show CDR1 as SNHLY and CDR2 as FYNNEI. The CDR3 contains 16 residues. V was clipped by 5 bases and J by 1 base; unmatched bases: 5. This chain's CDR3 is CASSLRDRGQNTEAFF. The CDR3 DNA follows: TGTGCCAGCAGTCTCCGGGACAGGGGGCAGAACACTGAAGCTTTCTTT.

This chain joins TRBV18 and TRBJ1-1; D unresolved. Trimming took off 3 bases at V and 3 bases at J, with 17 bases between the two ends. The V gene's germline CDR1 is KGHSH and CDR2 LQKENI. This CDR3 has 16 amino acids. CDR3 sequence (DNA): TGTGCCAGCTCACCTTTAGCACCCGCGAGGGACACTGAAGCTTTCTTT. Residues: CASSPLAPARDTEAFF.

The CDR3 coding sequence is TGTGCCAGCAGCTTTGAGGGTGCGCACACTGAAGCTTTCTTT. Translating gives CASSFEGAHTEAFF. The chain has TRBV11-3 and TRBJ1-1; D remains unclear. CDR1 is SGHNT and CDR2 is YENEEA in the germline V gene. V dropped 3 bases and J dropped 3 bases, with 11 bases sitting between them. This CDR3 region has 14 residues.

This chain links TRBV6-5 with TRBJ2-2; D remains unclear. Germline-derived CDR1 and CDR2 are MNHEY and SVGAGI. Trimming took off 8 bases at V and 6 bases at J, with 13 bases between the two ends. This CDR3 is 13 amino acids long. As DNA, the CDR3 is TGTGCCAGCGGTCTGCTCGTGGCCGGGGAGCTGTTTTTT. Protein: CASGLLVAGELFF.

The CDR3 DNA reads TGTGCCAGCAGCCAAAGGGGGAGCGGGAGAACATGGGAGCAGTACTTC. This sequence encodes CASSQRGSGRTWEQYF. The rearrangement joins TRBV7-2 to TRBJ2-7, with 8 bases lining up with TRBD2. There are 16 residues in the CDR3. Germline CDR1 SGHTA, CDR2 FQGNSA. V lost 5 bases to trimming and J lost 7 bases; unmatched junction nucleotides: 16.

This rearrangement joins TRBV19 to TRBJ2-7; 8 nucleotides agree with TRBD1. The CDR3 sequence is 16 residues long. Looked up from germline, CDR1 is LNHDA and CDR2 is SQIVND (reference sequence). V dropped 8 bases and J dropped 9; count of bases not matched to a gene: 21. CDR3 sequence (DNA): TGTGCCAGTGGTCACTTGGCGGGACAGGTCGTTACGAGGCAGTACTTC. Protein sequence: CASGHLAGQVVTRQYF.

The chain combines TRBV7-8 with TRBJ2-3; 9 nucleotides line up with TRBD2. The germline V gene encodes CDR1 SGHVS and CDR2 FQNEAQ. The CDR3 extends over 16 amino acids. V trimming: 9 bases; J trimming: 1 base; junction bases outside the gene matches: 11. The CDR3 DNA reads TGTGCCAGTGCCGCATCTAGCGGGAAAGGCACAGATACGCAGTATTTT. This gives the protein CASAASSGKGTDTQYF.

The chain couples TRBV6-5 to TRBJ1-5; TRBD1 matches at 8 bases. Germline CDR1 reads MNHEY; CDR2 reads SVGAGI. The CDR3 is 15 amino acids. The trim removed 6 bases at V and 1 base at J, leaving 5 bases unmatched. DNA for the CDR3: TGTGCCAGCAGGTGGGACAGGTGGAGCAATCAGCCCCAGCATTTT. It encodes CASRWDRWSNQPQHF.

The chain is built from TRBV3-1 (or the pseudogene TRBV3-2) and TRBJ1-1, with a weak D call TRBD1 (5 bases). V shed 3 bases and J shed 1 base, with 12 bases lying between them. Per germline, CDR1 LGHDT and CDR2 YNNKEL (reference sequence). This CDR3 comprises 15 residues. The CDR3, as DNA: TGTGCCAGCAGCCAGCCGACAAGGGGGAACACTGAAGCTTTCTTT. Amino acids: CASSQPTRGNTEAFF.

This chain joins TRBV27 and TRBJ1-2; no reliable D call. Germline loops: CDR1 MNHEY, CDR2 SMNVEV (reference sequence). Trimming left V 4 bases short and J 2 bases short, with 11 bases between. CDR3 length: 14 residues. CDR3 DNA: TGTGCCAGCAGTTCCCACCAGGCGAACTATGGCTACACCTTC. Amino acids: CASSSHQANYGYTF.

The chain carries TRBV18 and TRBJ1-1, with no clear D. There are 12 residues in the CDR3. Germline V CDR1 and CDR2: KGHSH, LQKENI. Trimming stripped 0 bases from V and 7 bases from J, with 6 bases between. The CDR3 DNA follows: TGTGCCAGCTCACCACCTCGGGGTGAAGCTTTCTTT. Protein sequence: CASSPPRGEAFF.

J is TRBJ1-1 and V is TRBV19; D unresolved. Deletions cut 6 bases from V and 3 bases from J, with 17 bases between. This CDR3 spans 15 amino acids. Germline CDR1 LNHDA, CDR2 SQIVND (reference sequence). The CDR3 spells CASRGRRALDTEAFF. The CDR3 DNA follows: TGTGCCAGTAGAGGACGGCGGGCGTTGGACACTGAAGCTTTCTTT.

The J gene is TRBJ2-1, the V gene TRBV7-8, with D perhaps matching TRBD2 (5 bases). The V gene lost 4 bases and the J gene lost 6 bases, with 13 bases spanning the gap. There are 14 residues in the CDR3. Germline CDR1 and CDR2: SGHVS and FQNEAQ. The CDR3 sequence is CASSSPGSVNEQFF. Written as DNA, the CDR3 is TGTGCCAGCAGCTCCCCGGGGAGCGTCAATGAGCAGTTCTTC.

The J gene is TRBJ1-3, the V gene TRBV3-1 (or the pseudogene TRBV3-2); D perhaps matches TRBD1 (5 bases). Germline CDR1 is LGHDT and CDR2 is YNNKEL (reference sequence). V lost 0 bases, J lost 4 bases, and 10 bases lay in between. This CDR3 spans 15 amino acids. The CDR3 region is CASSQEVAGGNTIYF. The CDR3 DNA reads as TGTGCCAGCAGCCAAGAGGTCGCAGGGGGAAACACCATATATTTT.